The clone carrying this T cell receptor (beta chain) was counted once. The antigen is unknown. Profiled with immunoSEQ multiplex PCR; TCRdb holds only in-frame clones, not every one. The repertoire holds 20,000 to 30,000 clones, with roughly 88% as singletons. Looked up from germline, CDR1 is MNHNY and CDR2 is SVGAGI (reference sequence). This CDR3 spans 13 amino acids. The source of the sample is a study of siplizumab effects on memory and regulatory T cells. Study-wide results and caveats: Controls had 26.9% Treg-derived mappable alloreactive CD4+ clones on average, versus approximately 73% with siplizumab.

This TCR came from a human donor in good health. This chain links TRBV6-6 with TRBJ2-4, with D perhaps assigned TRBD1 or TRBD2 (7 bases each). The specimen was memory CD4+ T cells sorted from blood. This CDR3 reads CAATQGEGNIQYF. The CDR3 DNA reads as TGTGCAGCCACCCAGGGGGAGGGAAACATTCAGTACTTC.